These T cell receptor beta chains were read from a single sample in a study of control samples from healthy donors and cancer patients. This table comes from immunoSEQ multiplex PCR, and its TCRdb copy is limited to in-frame clones, with some not included. The repertoire holds 400,000 to 450,000 clones, with around 90% as singletons. Sequencing used PBMCs. All receptors derive from a man aged 35-49 years with head and neck cancer. The CDR3 runs from the conserved cysteine through the conserved F or W.

v_gene: TRBV5-1; j_gene: TRBJ2-3; CDR3aa: CASSYSEGTDTQYF
v_gene: TRBV18; j_gene: TRBJ2-1; CDR3aa: CASSPNHAAGEQFF
v_gene: TRBV3-1/TRBV3-2; j_gene: TRBJ2-3; CDR3aa: CASSQGGGLRTDTQYF
v_gene: TRBV9; j_gene: TRBJ1-6; CDR3aa: CASSVEYNSPLHF
v_gene: TRBV10-2; j_gene: TRBJ2-1; CDR3aa: CASSDFRGGNEQFF
v_gene: TRBV19; j_gene: TRBJ2-5; CDR3aa: CASSESSGGADQETQYF
v_gene: TRBV11-3; j_gene: TRBJ2-2; CDR3aa: CASSLGQGFTGELFF
v_gene: TRBV11-2; j_gene: TRBJ1-5; CDR3aa: CASSSGSNQPQHF
v_gene: TRBV4-1; j_gene: TRBJ1-3; CDR3aa: CASSNPKDRAGNTIYF
v_gene: TRBV18; j_gene: TRBJ2-7; CDR3aa: CASSPRSGTAYEQYF
v_gene: TRBV5-1; j_gene: TRBJ1-6; CDR3aa: CASSLDGGMRPLHF
v_gene: TRBV10-1; j_gene: TRBJ2-7; CDR3aa: CASSELGYEQYF
v_gene: TRBV12-3/TRBV12-4; j_gene: TRBJ2-5; CDR3aa: CASSRGPETQYF
v_gene: TRBV18; j_gene: TRBJ2-1; CDR3aa: CASSSTQGGRRSYNEQFF
v_gene: TRBV28; j_gene: TRBJ1-5; CDR3aa: CASSLYYRTGIGQPQHF
v_gene: TRBV9; j_gene: TRBJ2-7; CDR3aa: CASSPGLAGSYEQYF
v_gene: TRBV7-6; j_gene: TRBJ2-2; CDR3aa: CASSARTGKGAAGELFF
v_gene: TRBV5-1; j_gene: TRBJ2-7; CDR3aa: CASSLGTSGGIYEQYF
v_gene: TRBV7-9; j_gene: TRBJ1-5; CDR3aa: CASSQRGPQPQHF
v_gene: TRBV19; j_gene: TRBJ2-7; CDR3aa: CASSRKGTRSRF
v_gene: TRBV9; j_gene: TRBJ2-7; CDR3aa: CASSVDRGAYEQYF
v_gene: TRBV2; j_gene: TRBJ1-4; CDR3aa: CASRITNEKLFF
v_gene: TRBV5-6; j_gene: TRBJ2-5; CDR3aa: CASRLTGQETQYF
v_gene: TRBV11-2; j_gene: TRBJ2-7; CDR3aa: CASSPDRYEQCF